Described below is a single TCR beta chain sequence and its context. Sequencing was performed with immunoSEQ multiplex PCR; in TCRdb, only in-frame clones are kept and a portion is missing. The data hold some 37,000 clones, with approximately 80% observed a single time. This record comes from a study of OX40 agonist ivuxolimab in advanced cancers. The source material was CD4+ or CD8+ T cells sorted from blood, sampled in a trial of the OX40 agonist ivuxolimab. The clonotype comes from an adult with an advanced solid tumor such as melanoma, head and neck, liver or kidney cancer.

In DNA form, the CDR3 reads TGTGCCAGCAGCTTAGCGGGGCAGACCAACACTGAAGCTTTCTTT. Translation: CASSLAGQTNTEAFF. The chain couples TRBV7-6 to TRBJ1-1, with a possible D match to TRBD1 (5 bases). Germline assignment: CDR1 SGHVS and CDR2 FNYEAQ. With 0 bases removed from V and 2 bases from J, the gap between germline ends came to 10 bases. The CDR3 is 15 amino acids.